What follows describes a single T cell receptor beta chain. Sequencing was performed with immunoSEQ multiplex PCR; in TCRdb, only in-frame clones are kept and a portion is missing. The repertoire holds about 320,000 clones, with 85% as singletons. The V gene's germline CDR1 is MNHEY and CDR2 SVGAGI. The CDR3 is 13 residues long. V shed 4 bases and J 7 bases; nucleotides not matched to a gene: 7. This sample is drawn from a study of blood T cell repertoires in COVID-19. Sequencing input: PBMCs or T cells enriched from blood (not recorded which). This chain uses TRBV6-5 with TRBJ2-7; 7 nucleotides match TRBD1. The clonotype was recovered from a woman in her 30s who had been exposed to COVID-19. DNA of the CDR3: TGTGCCAGCAGTTCCACAGGGGTGGGAGAGCAGTACTTC. Translating it yields CASSSTGVGEQYF.